This entry is about one T cell receptor beta chain. Trimming removed 4 bases from V and 5 bases from J; junction bases left unmatched: 11. The CDR3 contains 16 residues. Germline V CDR1 and CDR2: LNHDA, SQIVND (reference sequence). Time point here: pretreatment peripheral blood. Profiled with immunoSEQ multiplex PCR; TCRdb holds only in-frame clones, not every one. The table records around 43,000 clones, about 88% of them present only once. The data are from a study of PD-L1 blockade in urothelial cancer. The source is a donor aged 40 or older with urothelial cancer. The material sequenced was PBMCs, taken around atezolizumab (anti-PD-L1) treatment. This sequence joins TRBV19 and TRBJ2-7; TRBD2 matches 10 bases. The CDR3 DNA sequence: TGTGCCAGTAGTACCCACCCCCCCCTAGCGGGAGACGAGCAGTACTTC. Translation: CASSTHPPLAGDEQYF.